Listed below are T cell receptor beta chains from one sample, sequenced in a study of radiation and T cells in renal cell carcinoma. Assay: immunoSEQ multiplex PCR; the TCRdb copy retains only in-frame clones and omits some. The data show approximately 90,000 clones, with roughly 90% seen just once and about 7.9% held by the top ten. This specimen was blood, taken from a patient whose treatment included radiotherapy and nephrectomy. The receptors derive from a man aged 45-60 years with renal cell carcinoma. The CDR3 runs from the conserved cysteine through the conserved F or W. The order of the fields is J gene, D gene, clone size, V gene, CDR3 DNA, CDR3 protein. A D gene is named only where the DNA matches it firmly. Only some rows state a clone size, as once, few, many or a class for expanded clones.

J: TRBJ1-4
D: -
size: -
V: TRBV7-8
DNA: TGTGCCAGCAGCTCCAAGGGTCTGGGACGGGAAAAACTGTTTTTT
CDR3: CASSSKGLGREKLFF

J: TRBJ2-7
D: -
size: -
V: TRBV4-1
DNA: TGCGCCAGCAGCCAAGAATGGGGTTACGAGCAGTACTTC
CDR3: CASSQEWGYEQYF

J: TRBJ1-2
D: TRBD1
size: -
V: TRBV7-2
DNA: TGTGCCAGCAGCGGAGGGACAGCCAACTATGGCTACACCTTC
CDR3: CASSGGTANYGYTF

J: TRBJ1-1
D: TRBD1
size: once
V: TRBV6-6
DNA: TGTGCCAGCAGCCAGACAGGGGTGAACACTGAAGCTTTCTTT
CDR3: CASSQTGVNTEAFF

J: TRBJ1-3
D: -
size: -
V: TRBV5-4
DNA: TGTGCCAGCAGCTTCCCCGGGACAACCGGAAACACCATATATTTT
CDR3: CASSFPGTTGNTIYF

J: TRBJ2-1
D: TRBD2
size: -
V: TRBV7-2
DNA: TGTGCCAGCAGTTATGCGGGGGGTTCTTACAATGAGCAGTTCTTC
CDR3: CASSYAGGSYNEQFF

J: TRBJ2-3
D: TRBD2
size: -
V: TRBV11-2
DNA: TGTGCCAGCAGCTTAGATCCCGGGACTAGGGTAGATACGCAGTATTTT
CDR3: CASSLDPGTRVDTQYF

J: TRBJ1-1
D: TRBD1
size: -
V: TRBV6-4
DNA: TGTGCCAGCAGAACACAGGGGGGCAGTGAGACTGAAGCTTTCTTT
CDR3: CASRTQGGSETEAFF

J: TRBJ2-7
D: TRBD1
size: -
V: TRBV6-5
DNA: TGTGCCAGCAGTGGCGACAGGGGGCCCTACGAGCAGTACTTC
CDR3: CASSGDRGPYEQYF

J: TRBJ2-7
D: -
size: once
V: TRBV5-8
DNA: TGTGCCAGCAGCCGACGCCAGGGACTCCCCCCGTACGAGCAGTACTTC
CDR3: CASSRRQGLPPYEQYF

J: TRBJ1-1
D: TRBD1
size: medium-sized
V: TRBV9
DNA: TGTGCCAGCAGCAGGACAGGGAGGACTGAAGCTTTCTTT
CDR3: CASSRTGRTEAFF

J: TRBJ1-5
D: -
size: -
V: TRBV2
DNA: TGTGCCAGCAGTGAATTGAATAGCAATCAGCCCCAGCATTTT
CDR3: CASSELNSNQPQHF

J: TRBJ1-2
D: TRBD1
size: -
V: TRBV7-2
DNA: TGTGCCAGCAGCACGGAGGACAGGATCTACACCTTC
CDR3: CASSTEDRIYTF

J: TRBJ2-7
D: -
size: few
V: TRBV7-9
DNA: TGTGCCAGCAGCTTAGGTACTAGTTTCTCCTACGAGCAGTACTTC
CDR3: CASSLGTSFSYEQYF

J: TRBJ2-1
D: TRBD2
size: -
V: TRBV28
DNA: TGTGCCAGCAGTGCGAGGACTAGCGGGAGAATAAAGGGCAATGAGCAGTTCTTC
CDR3: CASSARTSGRIKGNEQFF

J: TRBJ2-7
D: -
size: once
V: TRBV7-8
DNA: TGTGCCAGCAGCTTAGAAGTTGCCTACGAGCAGTACTTC
CDR3: CASSLEVAYEQYF